The 32 T cell receptor beta chains listed next were all sequenced from one sample in a study of blood T cell repertoires in COVID-19. The protocol was immunoSEQ multiplex PCR, while the TCRdb copy is restricted to in-frame clones and leaves out a portion. The table lists 85,000 to 130,000 clones, approximately 86% of them singletons. The sequenced sample was PBMCs or T cells enriched from blood (not recorded which). The receptors were gathered from a woman aged 45-65 years who had recovered from COVID-19.

This clone counts as medium-sized. The V call is TRBV24-1, the J call TRBJ1-2; 8 bases are shared with TRBD1. V shed 4 bases, J shed 3 bases, and the junction held 6 bases outside the gene matches. CDR1 and CDR2 from the germline V gene are KGHDR and SFDVKD. The length of the CDR3 is 15 residues. The CDR3 loop is CATSEAGGSDYGYTF. The CDR3 DNA is TGTGCCACCAGTGAGGCAGGGGGCTCTGACTATGGCTACACCTTC.

The V call is TRBV5-1, the J call TRBJ1-1, with D perhaps matching TRBD1 (6 bases). This CDR3 is built from 15 residues. V was trimmed by 0 bases and J by 7 bases, leaving 16 bases between them. Germline V lookup: CDR1 SGHRS, CDR2 YFSETQ. CDR3 sequence reads: CASSLAPTGGDEAFF. In DNA, the CDR3 is TGCGCCAGCAGCTTGGCCCCGACAGGCGGTGATGAAGCTTTCTTT.

This chain connects TRBV4-1 to TRBJ1-4, with D hard to call. Per germline, CDR1 MGHRA and CDR2 YSYEKL. With 5 bases removed from V and 0 bases from J, the gap between germline ends came to 10 bases. CDR3 length: 15 amino acids. CDR3 DNA: TGCGCCAGCAGCTCTGGTAGTGCAACTAATGAAAAACTGTTTTTT. This codes for CASSSGSATNEKLFF.

The J gene is TRBJ2-2, the V gene TRBV4-1; 15 positions agree with TRBD2. Unmatched junction bases numbered 6, after V lost 4 bases and J lost 3 bases. The CDR3 is 18 amino acids. Looked up from germline, CDR1 is MGHRA and CDR2 is YSYEKL. The CDR3 DNA is TGCGCCAGCAGCCCTGGACTAGCGGGGGGGCCGCACACCGGGGAGCTGTTTTTT. Amino acid sequence: CASSPGLAGGPHTGELFF.

This clone showed up just once. The CDR3 region is CASSMLAGGQETQYF. In nucleotides, the CDR3 is TGTGCCAGTAGTATGCTAGCGGGGGGTCAAGAGACCCAGTACTTC. The chain couples TRBV19 to TRBJ2-5; 11 positions agree with TRBD2. Losses at the gene ends were 3 bases for V and 2 bases for J; bases not matched to a gene: 2. The CDR3 has 15 amino acids. The germline gives CDR1 LNHDA, CDR2 SQIVND (reference sequence). Supplemented by reference TRBV19 and TRBJ2-5, the full variable domain reads DGGITQSPKYLFRKEGQNVTLSCEQNLNHDAMYWYRQDPGQGLRLIYYSQIVNDFQKGDIAEGYSVSREKKESFPLTVTSAQKNPTAFYLCASSMLAGGQETQYFGPGTRLLVL.

This clone is a singleton in its sample. The V call is TRBV6-5, the J call TRBJ2-7; D gene unclear. The CDR3 is 13 residues long. The ends were cut back, 6 bases at V and 3 bases at J, with 12 bases in the middle. Germline V lookup: CDR1 MNHEY, CDR2 SVGAGI. The CDR3 nucleotides are TGTGCCAGCAGCCCACCACTAATCTACGAGCAGTACTTC. This codes for CASSPPLIYEQYF.

This clone was counted only a few times. The chain carries TRBV6-4 and TRBJ1-2, with D uncertain. CDR3 length: 16 residues. Germline CDR1 reads MRHNA; CDR2 reads SNTAGT. V dropped 0 bases and J dropped 3 bases, with 14 bases sitting between them. DNA for the CDR3: TGTGCCAGCAGTGACTCGTTGGGAGGGCCGCACTATGGCTACACCTTC. It specifies CASSDSLGGPHYGYTF.

The chain carries TRBV28 and TRBJ2-7; D call uncertain. The CDR3 contains 12 residues. Germline CDR1 is MDHEN and CDR2 is SYDVKM. V was cut by 5 bases and J by 1 base, with 6 bases left in between. CDR3 loop: CASSLLSYEQYF. CDR3 bases: TGTGCCAGCAGTCTCCTATCCTACGAGCAGTACTTC.

In nucleotides, the CDR3 is TGTGCCATCAGGGTGGGGGGTGACGGGGAGCTGTTTTTT. It yields the protein CAIRVGGDGELFF. The rearrangement uses TRBV10-3 and TRBJ2-2; tentatively, D is TRBD2 (6 bases). This CDR3 contains 13 residues. Germline V CDR1 and CDR2: ENHRY, SYGVKD. V lost 6 bases and J 7 bases, leaving 12 bases between the germline ends.

CDR3: CASKGQGALAFF. CDR3 DNA: TGTGCCAGCAAGGGACAGGGGGCCTTAGCTTTCTTT. The J gene is TRBJ1-1, the V gene TRBV6-5; 12 bases match TRBD1. CDR1 and CDR2 from the germline V gene are MNHEY and SVGAGI. This CDR3 comprises 12 residues. J lost 10 bases, V lost 7 bases, and 4 bases had no gene match.

V is TRBV19 and J is TRBJ2-2; tentatively, D is TRBD1 (6 bases). CDR3 size: 15 residues. Germline V gene lookup returns CDR1 LNHDA and CDR2 SQIVND (reference sequence). The V and J ends lost 6 bases and 0 bases respectively, with 11 bases between them. CDR3 loop: CASRVDRPNTGELFF. DNA of the CDR3: TGTGCCAGTAGAGTTGACAGGCCGAACACCGGGGAGCTGTTTTTT.

The chain uses TRBV7-3 and TRBJ2-1, with 8 bases matching TRBD2. The germline V gene encodes CDR1 SGHTA and CDR2 FQGTGA. After removal of 8 bases from V and 5 bases from J, the junction contained 11 bases not matched to a gene. The CDR3 has 15 amino acids. The CDR3 loop is CASQSRGGLDNEQFF. CDR3 DNA sequence: TGTGCCAGCCAATCTCGGGGGGGCCTAGACAATGAGCAGTTCTTC.

The chain joins TRBV28 to TRBJ1-2; D is possibly TRBD1 (5 bases). Deletions cut 6 bases from V and 8 bases from J, with 22 bases between. This CDR3 spans 15 amino acids. Germline CDR1 is MDHEN and CDR2 is SYDVKM. For the CDR3, the DNA is TGTGCCAGCAGCTCAACAACAGGAACCTTAGGAGGCTACACCTTC. Its translation: CASSSTTGTLGGYTF.

This chain joins TRBV27 and TRBJ2-7; D not certain. There are 10 residues in the CDR3. CDR1 is MNHEY and CDR2 is SMNVEV in the germline V gene (reference sequence). V was clipped by 7 bases and J by 3 bases, with 4 bases between them. The CDR3 region has the DNA TGTGCCAGCACAAACTACGAGCAGTACTTC. It codes for CASTNYEQYF.

The chain joins TRBV14 to TRBJ2-1; 7 nucleotides agree with TRBD2. The germline gives CDR1 SGHDN, CDR2 FVKESK. The V segment lost 2 bases and the J segment 5 bases; nucleotides outside the gene matches: 9. There are 16 residues in the CDR3. CDR3 sequence reads: CASSQIGASGNNEQFF. CDR3 sequence (DNA): TGTGCCAGCAGCCAAATTGGGGCTAGCGGTAACAATGAGCAGTTCTTC.

V and J are TRBV24-1 and TRBJ2-7; the match to TRBD2 covers 13 bases. The CDR3 runs to 15 residues. J gave up 5 bases and V 3 bases, and 3 bases lay outside the gene matches. Per germline, CDR1 KGHDR and CDR2 SFDVKD. CDR3 sequence reads: CATSDAGTSGDEQYF. The DNA for the CDR3 is TGTGCCACCAGTGATGCCGGGACTAGCGGGGACGAGCAGTACTTC.

The CDR3 DNA follows: TGTGCCAGCAGCCCACCCGGGACAGGGGCGGACGAGCAGTACTTC. Translated: CASSPPGTGADEQYF. This chain connects TRBV3-1 (or the pseudogene TRBV3-2) to TRBJ2-7; 10 bases line up with TRBD1. The germline CDR1 and CDR2 sequences are LGHDT and YNNKEL (reference sequence). CDR3 length: 15 residues. Germline trimming cut 4 bases from V and 5 bases from J; bases unmatched to any gene: 8.

This chain uses TRBV7-9 with TRBJ2-7; weak D call: TRBD2 (6 bases). The germline V gene encodes CDR1 SEHNR and CDR2 FQNEAQ (reference sequence). The V end lost 5 bases, the J end lost 4 bases, and 12 bases lay between the germline ends. This CDR3 contains 13 residues. DNA of the CDR3: TGTGCCAGCAGCCCAACTAGCTGGTACGAGCAGTACTTC. This translates into CASSPTSWYEQYF.

This chain connects TRBV23-1 to TRBJ1-5; D uncertain. TRBV23-1 is noted as an ORF with a role that remains uncertain. This CDR3 region has 16 residues. V lost 0 bases and J lost 3, with 12 bases in between. The CDR3 reads CASSQSEPGSNQPQHF. The CDR3 nucleotides read TGCGCCAGCAGTCAATCGGAACCAGGTTCCAATCAGCCCCAGCATTTT.

The rearrangement joins TRBV9 to TRBJ2-1, with D perhaps matching TRBD1 (7 bases). CDR3 length: 19 amino acids. Looked up from germline, CDR1 is SGDLS and CDR2 is YYNGEE. Trimming shortened V by 3 bases and J by 2 bases, and 24 bases separated the two germline ends. This CDR3 reads CASSGLGGTAQEAYNEQFF. The CDR3 DNA reads TGTGCCAGCAGCGGATTGGGCGGGACAGCCCAAGAAGCCTACAATGAGCAGTTCTTC.

The J gene is TRBJ2-3, the V gene TRBV2; possibly TRBD1 for D (6 bases). V lost 8 bases and J lost 0, with 9 bases in between. This CDR3 is 13 amino acids long. From germline, CDR1 is SNHLY and CDR2 FYNNEI. CDR3 in amino acids: CASGGQSTDTQYF. In DNA, the CDR3 is TGTGCCAGCGGAGGACAGAGCACAGATACGCAGTATTTT.

The V and J genes are TRBV4-1 and TRBJ2-6; D gene unclear. V was pared by 4 bases and J by 4 bases, with 11 bases between. There are 15 residues in the CDR3. Germline values: CDR1 MGHRA, CDR2 YSYEKL. The CDR3 region has the DNA TGCGCCAGCAGCCCGAGACATGTAGGGGCCAACGTCCTGACTTTC. Translating gives CASSPRHVGANVLTF.

This chain joins TRBV6-5 and TRBJ2-1; the match to TRBD2 covers 8 bases. The ends lost 6 bases at V and 7 bases at J; junction bases unmatched: 14. Per the germline V gene, CDR1 is MNHEY and CDR2 is SVGAGI. CDR3 length: 16 amino acids. CDR3 region: CASSYGGLGPQNEQFF. CDR3 nucleotides: TGTGCCAGCAGCTACGGGGGACTAGGCCCTCAAAATGAGCAGTTCTTC.

The chain links TRBV28 to TRBJ2-3, with TRBD1 identical over 7 bases. Losses at the gene ends were 3 bases for V and 6 bases for J; bases not matched to a gene: 15. From germline, CDR1 is MDHEN and CDR2 SYDVKM. The CDR3 length is 17 residues. The CDR3 sequence is CASSLPPRDSGRDTQYF. The DNA for the CDR3 is TGTGCCAGCAGTTTGCCCCCCCGGGACAGTGGAAGGGATACGCAGTATTTT. Drawing the rest from reference TRBV28 and TRBJ2-3, the complete variable domain is DVKVTQSSRYLVKRTGEKVFLECVQDMDHENMFWYRQDPGLGLRLIYFSYDVKMKEKGDIPEGYSVSREKKERFSLILESASTNQTSMYLCASSLPPRDSGRDTQYFGPGTRLTVL.

The rearrangement joins TRBV27 to TRBJ1-1; D possibly corresponds to TRBD1 (5 bases). Germline CDR1 is MNHEY and CDR2 is SMNVEV (reference sequence). This CDR3 comprises 13 residues. Trimming left V 7 bases short and J 5 bases short, with 14 bases between. The CDR3 region has the DNA TGTGCCAGCAACATTTACGCAGGGACTGAAGCTTTCTTT. As protein: CASNIYAGTEAFF.

The chain employs TRBV11-2 and TRBJ1-1; D uncertain. V lost 7 bases and J lost 2, with 14 bases in between. This CDR3 spans 14 amino acids. Germline lookup yields CDR1 SGHAT and CDR2 FQNNGV. Here the CDR3 DNA reads TGTGCCAGCACCCCAGGCCTCGGAAACACTGAAGCTTTCTTT. As protein: CASTPGLGNTEAFF.

The chain recombines TRBV7-9 with TRBJ2-3, with a weak D call TRBD2 (5 bases). Looked up from germline, CDR1 is SEHNR and CDR2 is FQNEAQ (reference sequence). The CDR3 totals 12 residues. Between the trimmed V and J ends, which lost 5 bases and 13 bases, there was a span of 16 bases. The CDR3 is CASSMEIPGEYF. As DNA, the CDR3 is TGTGCCAGCAGCATGGAAATCCCCGGGGAGTATTTT.

The V call is TRBV5-1, the J call TRBJ1-1; the D gene is possibly TRBD1 (6 bases). The CDR3 spans 13 residues. Trimming removed 4 bases from V and 8 bases from J, with 15 bases in between. Germline V lookup: CDR1 SGHRS, CDR2 YFSETQ. The CDR3 loop reads CASSPGTKAEAFF. The CDR3 region has the DNA TGCGCCAGCAGCCCCGGGACAAAGGCGGAAGCTTTCTTT.

The chain couples TRBV19 to TRBJ2-3; D might be TRBD2 (5 bases). The germline gives CDR1 LNHDA, CDR2 SQIVND (reference sequence). CDR3 size: 15 residues. Deletions cut 6 bases from V and 1 base from J, with 14 bases between. DNA for the CDR3: TGTGCCAGTAGGGATTCTGGTAGCGGCACAGATACGCAGTATTTT. This sequence encodes CASRDSGSGTDTQYF.

This rearrangement joins TRBV19 to TRBJ1-2; D remains unclear. CDR1 and CDR2 from the germline V gene are LNHDA and SQIVND (reference sequence). The CDR3 runs 14 residues. V lost 3 bases, J lost 5 bases, and 13 bases lay in between. CDR3 amino acids: CASSIRQASYGYTF. The CDR3 nucleotides are TGTGCCAGTAGTATCCGGCAGGCCTCGTATGGCTACACCTTC.

CDR3 coding DNA: TGTGCCAGCAGTTTCGGGACAGGGGGCAATCAGCCCCAGCATTTT. This encodes CASSFGTGGNQPQHF. The J gene is TRBJ1-5, the V gene TRBV11-2; 10 nucleotides match TRBD1. Germline lookup yields CDR1 SGHAT and CDR2 FQNNGV. This CDR3 comprises 15 residues. The V segment lost 6 bases and the J segment 2 bases; nucleotides outside the gene matches: 4.

The chain combines TRBV4-1 with TRBJ2-1, with TRBD1 as a possible D gene (5 bases). The length of the CDR3 is 14 residues. Trimming removed 4 bases at V and 5 bases at J, with 12 bases between. CDR1 is MGHRA, CDR2 YSYEKL, per germline. The CDR3 is CASSPTDRDNEQFF. CDR3 DNA: TGCGCCAGCAGCCCAACCGACAGAGACAATGAGCAGTTCTTC.